These T cell receptor beta chains were read from a single sample in a study of CD8 T cells in ankylosing spondylitis. A single record per CDR3 protein comes from TCRdb applying MiXCR to the 5' RACE reads. The data show about 44,000 distinct CDR3 sequences, 9.5% to 12% seen once. The sample was blood, either unsorted or a sorted T cell fraction (not recorded which). All receptors come from a male donor with ankylosing spondylitis or in good health (not recorded which). CDR3s include the opening cysteine and the closing phenylalanine or tryptophan. Each record gives: D gene, clone size, V gene, J gene, CDR3 protein, CDR3 DNA. D genes are given only for firm matches. Clone size appears in some rows only: once, few, many, or a class for an expanded clone.

D: -
size: medium-sized
V: TRBV10-3
J: TRBJ2-7
CDR3: CAISGLYEQYF
DNA: TGTGCCATCAGTGGACTTTACGAGCAGTACTTC

D: -
size: -
V: TRBV10-3
J: TRBJ1-6
CDR3: CAISNQGLDSPLHF
DNA: TGTGCCATCAGTAACCAGGGTCTCGATTCACCCCTCCACTTT

D: TRBD1
size: many
V: TRBV5-1
J: TRBJ1-1
CDR3: CASSSTGGPTEAFF
DNA: TGCGCCAGCAGCTCAACAGGGGGCCCCACTGAAGCTTTCTTT

D: -
size: -
V: TRBV6-1
J: TRBJ1-4
CDR3: CASSRNDRPTNEKLFF
DNA: TGTGCCAGCAGCCGCAATGACAGGCCAACTAATGAAAAACTGTTTTTT

D: TRBD1
size: many
V: TRBV12-3/TRBV12-4
J: TRBJ1-1
CDR3: CASSPGGTEAFF
DNA: TGTGCCAGCAGCCCAGGGGGCACTGAAGCTTTCTTT

D: -
size: many
V: TRBV5-5
J: TRBJ2-1
CDR3: CASSPDVLGEQFF
DNA: TGTGCCAGCAGCCCAGATGTGTTAGGAGAGCAGTTCTTC

D: TRBD1
size: many
V: TRBV5-1
J: TRBJ2-7
CDR3: CASSLNVWTGVHEQYF
DNA: TGCGCCAGCAGCTTGAATGTCTGGACAGGGGTCCACGAGCAGTACTTC

D: -
size: few
V: TRBV7-2
J: TRBJ1-2
CDR3: CASSQDGRNYGYTF
DNA: TGTGCCAGCAGCCAGGACGGACGAAACTATGGCTACACCTTC

D: -
size: many
V: TRBV6-5
J: TRBJ1-1
CDR3: CASSYSGRGTEAFF
DNA: TGTGCCAGCAGTTATTCGGGGAGGGGCACTGAAGCTTTCTTT

D: TRBD2
size: many
V: TRBV5-1
J: TRBJ2-1
CDR3: CASSFYGGLASGDEQFF
DNA: TGCGCCAGCAGCTTTTATGGGGGACTAGCGTCTGGGGATGAGCAGTTCTTC

D: -
size: many
V: TRBV3-1
J: TRBJ2-1
CDR3: CASSQEALSGLGNEQFF
DNA: TGTGCCAGCAGCCAAGAAGCTCTATCGGGCTTGGGCAATGAGCAGTTCTTC

D: -
size: -
V: TRBV7-2
J: TRBJ2-1
CDR3: CASSSSHSSYNEQFF
DNA: TGTGCCAGCAGCTCCTCGCATTCCTCCTACAATGAGCAGTTCTTC

D: -
size: many
V: TRBV19
J: TRBJ1-1
CDR3: CASTTVRGTEAFF
DNA: TGTGCCAGTACCACGGTGAGAGGCACTGAAGCTTTCTTT

D: -
size: many
V: TRBV24-1
J: TRBJ1-2
CDR3: CATAPQGSTVNYGYTF
DNA: TGTGCCACCGCCCCCCAGGGATCGACAGTTAACTATGGCTACACCTTC

D: -
size: -
V: TRBV5-5
J: TRBJ2-1
CDR3: CASSRRADSYNEQFF
DNA: TGTGCCAGCAGCCGGCGGGCAGACTCCTACAATGAGCAGTTCTTC

D: -
size: few
V: TRBV4-1
J: TRBJ1-1
CDR3: CASSQGQTMNTEAFF
DNA: TGCGCCAGCAGCCAGGGGCAAACTATGAACACTGAAGCTTTCTTT

D: -
size: many
V: TRBV6-2/TRBV6-3
J: TRBJ1-1
CDR3: CASSINTEAFF
DNA: TGTGCCAGCAGCATCAACACTGAAGCTTTCTTT

D: -
size: many
V: TRBV5-5
J: TRBJ1-2
CDR3: CASSLGVGSSYGYTF
DNA: TGTGCCAGCAGCTTGGGGGTCGGCAGCTCCTATGGCTACACCTTC